The rows below give T cell receptor beta chains drawn from one sample of a study of vaccination effects on CD4 cells after COVID-19. These receptors have no known antigen. The assay was immunoSEQ multiplex PCR, and TCRdb's table has in-frame clones only and misses some. The sample includes roughly 41,000 clones, more than 65% of them seen just once. This specimen consisted of CD4+ T cells from PBMCs cultured with HCoV-NL63 spike peptides, obtained before COVID-19 vaccination. The origin of the receptors is a human donor who received a COVID-19 vaccine. Both conserved end residues are part of each CDR3. D genes are given only for firm matches. A row's size may be missing; if present it is once, few, many or a size class.

j_call	d_call	clone_size	v_call	cdr3_aa	cdr3_nt
TRBJ2-5	TRBD2	-	TRBV5-6	CASSIPGLARETQYF	TGTGCCAGCAGCATTCCGGGACTAGCGCGGGAGACCCAGTACTTC
TRBJ1-4	-	-	TRBV18	CASSPGGEREKLFF	TGTGCCAGCTCACCTGGGGGCGAGCGAGAAAAACTGTTTTTT
TRBJ2-4	-	-	TRBV6-2/TRBV6-3	CASSYSGGSKNIQYF	TGTGCCAGCAGTTACTCGGGTGGATCCAAAAACATTCAGTACTTC
TRBJ1-6	TRBD1	-	TRBV4-3	CASSQDEGAPLHF	TGCGCCAGCAGCCAAGATGAGGGGGCTCCCCTCCACTTT
TRBJ1-1	-	-	TRBV29-1	CSVGRQTEAFF	TGCAGCGTTGGTCGACAGACGGAAGCTTTCTTT
TRBJ2-4	-	-	TRBV30	CAWRDRRLAKNIQYF	TGTGCCTGGAGGGATAGAAGGCTGGCCAAAAACATTCAGTACTTC
TRBJ2-5	TRBD1	-	TRBV4-1	CASSQRTGFRRETQYF	TGCGCCAGCAGCCAGAGGACAGGGTTTAGGAGGGAGACCCAGTACTTC
TRBJ2-2	-	-	TRBV3-1/TRBV3-2	CASSPPGVGTGELFF	TGTGCCAGCAGCCCCCCGGGGGTCGGCACCGGGGAGCTGTTTTTT
TRBJ1-5	TRBD1	-	TRBV18	CASSPGQASNQPQHF	TGTGCCAGCTCACCGGGACAGGCTAGCAATCAGCCCCAGCATTTT
TRBJ1-1	-	once	TRBV5-1	CASSPNRDATEAFF	TGCGCCAGCAGCCCGAACCGGGACGCAACTGAAGCTTTCTTT
TRBJ1-3	-	-	TRBV3-1/TRBV3-2	CASSQQGSGNTIYF	TGTGCCAGCAGCCAACAGGGCTCTGGAAACACCATATATTTT
TRBJ1-1	-	-	TRBV7-2	CASSLGMNTEAFF	TGTGCCAGCAGCTTAGGTATGAACACTGAAGCTTTCTTT
TRBJ2-2	TRBD2	-	TRBV19	CASRTSGGAWTGELFF	TGTGCCAGCAGGACTAGCGGGGGGGCGTGGACCGGGGAGCTGTTTTTT
TRBJ1-1	-	-	TRBV6-1	CASSDTMKGAFF	TGTGCCAGCAGTGATACGATGAAGGGAGCTTTCTTT
TRBJ1-6	TRBD1	-	TRBV7-2	CASSSLRLQGVGNSPLHF	TGTGCCAGCAGCTCGTTGCGGTTACAGGGGGTCGGGAATTCACCCCTCCACTTT
TRBJ1-4	-	-	TRBV18	CASSPQGTTNEKLFF	TGTGCCAGCTCACCACAGGGTACAACTAATGAAAAACTGTTTTTT
TRBJ1-6	-	once	TRBV6-5	CASSYGNRLYNSPLHF	TGTGCCAGCAGTTATGGAAACAGACTCTATAATTCACCCCTCCACTTT
TRBJ2-3	TRBD2	-	TRBV5-8	CASSLGLAGLTSTDTQYF	TGTGCCAGCAGCTTAGGACTAGCGGGGCTAACTAGCACAGATACGCAGTATTTT
TRBJ2-5	-	once	TRBV6-1	CASSFPKQGMETQYF	TGTGCCAGCAGTTTTCCAAAACAGGGAATGGAGACCCAGTACTTC
TRBJ1-5	TRBD1	-	TRBV15	CATSRTGGGQPQHF	TGTGCCACCAGCAGAACAGGGGGTGGTCAGCCCCAGCATTTT
TRBJ2-4	-	few	TRBV2	CASSELQGSNIQYF	TGTGCCAGCAGTGAACTACAGGGATCCAACATTCAGTACTTC
TRBJ1-6	TRBD1	-	TRBV7-9	CASSSTAGTGFSPLHF	TGTGCCAGCAGCTCAACCGCCGGGACAGGGTTTTCACCCCTCCACTTT